This T cell receptor (beta chain) is from a study of blood T cell repertoires in COVID-19. Repertoires were generated with immunoSEQ multiplex PCR, while TCRdb's copy carries only in-frame clones and drops some. The sample contains around 100,000 clones, nearly 85% of which appear only once. This clone appeared once. Germline V gives CDR1 SGHTA, CDR2 FQGNSA. There are 13 residues in the CDR3. The V end lost 5 bases, the J end lost 5 bases, and 11 bases lay between the germline ends. The TCR was taken from a human donor in a cohort sampled during active or convalescent COVID-19. This chain links TRBV7-2 with TRBJ2-3, with no clear D. Material for sequencing was peripheral blood. The CDR3 nucleotides are TGTGCCAGCAGCCTACGGGTAATAGATACGCAGTATTTT. Amino acid sequence: CASSLRVIDTQYF.